This T cell receptor beta chain stems from a study of blood T cell repertoires in COVID-19. Study background: Samples of COVID-19 (acute and convalescent) were obtained from the United States, Italy and Spain. T cells, B-cell-depleted T cells, or PBMCs supplied cDNA or gDNA.

Source study methods: How many nucleated cells were present was estimated from reference gene primer amplification. The method was immunoSEQ multiplex PCR; TCRdb's version includes in-frame clones alone and lacks a portion of them. That table furnishes V, J and clone size, whereas the DNA furnished D and trimming. The sample records some 20,000 clones, about nine tenths being singletons. The count of this clone is one. CDR3 length: 18 residues. The V segment lost 4 bases and the J segment 0 bases; nucleotides outside the gene matches: 16. The chain joins TRBV5-3 to TRBJ2-7; 7 bases align to TRBD2. TRBV5-3 is annotated as an ORF whose role is uncertain. The sequence derives from a human donor in a cohort sampled during active COVID-19. Material: peripheral blood. CDR3 loop: CARSLPGLTNSSSYEQYF. CDR3 nucleotides: TGTGCCAGAAGCCTACCGGGACTAACTAATTCTAGCTCCTACGAGCAGTACTTC.